One and the same sample provided the 3 T cell receptor beta chains below, sequenced in a study of T cell responses to AZD1222 COVID-19 vaccine. Some clones are missing from TCRdb's copy, which holds only in-frame ones; the method was immunoSEQ multiplex PCR. The repertoire holds about 130,000 clones, nearly 90% seen once, with over 9% in the top ten. Sequencing used peripheral blood, obtained 28 days after the second AZD1222 dose. These receptors all stem from an adult who received the AZD1222 COVID-19 vaccine.

The chain couples TRBV19 to TRBJ1-2; TRBD1 agrees at 7 bases. The CDR3 has 13 amino acids. V dropped 4 bases and J dropped 8; count of bases not matched to a gene: 7. Per the germline V gene, CDR1 is LNHDA and CDR2 is SQIVND (reference sequence). Written as DNA, the CDR3 is TGTGCCAGTAGTACAGACAGGGCTCGAGGCTACACCTTC. It translates to CASSTDRARGYTF.

The V call is TRBV14, the J call TRBJ2-2; D remains ambiguous. Germline assignment: CDR1 SGHDN and CDR2 FVKESK. Trimming left V 4 bases short and J 7 bases short, with 10 bases between. This CDR3 is 13 amino acids long. CDR3 sequence: CASSLLRSGELFF. CDR3 DNA sequence: TGTGCCAGCAGCCTCCTACGGAGCGGGGAGCTGTTTTTT. Filled out from reference TRBV14 and TRBJ2-2, the complete variable domain reads EAGVTQFPSHSVIEKGQTVTLRCDPISGHDNLYWYRRVMGKEIKFLLHFVKESKQDESGMPNNRFLAERTGGTYSTLKVQPAELEDSGVYFCASSLLRSGELFFGEGSRLTVL.

This clone has just a few counts. This chain joins TRBV5-4 and TRBJ1-1; a possible D gene is TRBD1 (5 bases). Germline CDR1 and CDR2: SGHNT and YYREEE (reference sequence). The CDR3 runs to 14 residues. The V gene lost 4 bases and the J gene lost 1 base, with 11 bases spanning the gap. In DNA, the CDR3 is TGTGCCAGCAGCCCAGGGCTAGCGAACACTGAAGCTTTCTTT. This translates into CASSPGLANTEAFF.